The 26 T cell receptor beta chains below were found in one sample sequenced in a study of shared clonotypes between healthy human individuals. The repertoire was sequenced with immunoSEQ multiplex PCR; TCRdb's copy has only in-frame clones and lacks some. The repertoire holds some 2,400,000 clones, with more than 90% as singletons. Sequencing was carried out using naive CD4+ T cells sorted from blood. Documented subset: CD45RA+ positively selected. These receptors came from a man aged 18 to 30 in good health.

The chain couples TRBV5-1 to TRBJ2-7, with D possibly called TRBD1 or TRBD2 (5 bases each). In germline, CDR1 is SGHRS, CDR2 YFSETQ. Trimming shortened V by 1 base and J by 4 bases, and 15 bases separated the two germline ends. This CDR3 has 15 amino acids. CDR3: CASSLMGELGYEQYF. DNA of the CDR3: TGCGCCAGCAGCTTGATGGGGGAGCTGGGATACGAGCAGTACTTC. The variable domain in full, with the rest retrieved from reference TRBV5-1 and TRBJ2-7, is KAGVTQTPRYLIKTRGQQVTLSCSPISGHRSVSWYQQTPGQGLQFLFEYFSETQRNKGNFPGRFSGRQFSNSRSEMNVSTLELGDSALYLCASSLMGELGYEQYFGPGTRLTVT.

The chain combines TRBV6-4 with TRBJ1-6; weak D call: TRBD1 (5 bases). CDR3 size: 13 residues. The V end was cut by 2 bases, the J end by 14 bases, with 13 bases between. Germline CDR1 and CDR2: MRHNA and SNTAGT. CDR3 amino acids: CASSDGQGRSLHF. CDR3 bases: TGTGCCAGCAGTGACGGTCAGGGACGGTCCCTCCACTTT.

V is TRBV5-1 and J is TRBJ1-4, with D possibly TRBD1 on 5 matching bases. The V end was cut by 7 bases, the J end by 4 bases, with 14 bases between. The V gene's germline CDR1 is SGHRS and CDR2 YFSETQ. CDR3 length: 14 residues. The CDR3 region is CASGPQGINEKLFF. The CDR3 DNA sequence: TGCGCCAGCGGCCCCCAGGGAATTAATGAAAAACTGTTTTTT.

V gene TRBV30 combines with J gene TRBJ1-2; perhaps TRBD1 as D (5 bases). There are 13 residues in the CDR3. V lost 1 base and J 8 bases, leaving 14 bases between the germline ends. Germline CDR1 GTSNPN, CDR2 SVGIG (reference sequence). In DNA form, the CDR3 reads TGTGCCTGGAGTGCCCTGGGGGGTAGAGGCTACACCTTC. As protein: CAWSALGGRGYTF.

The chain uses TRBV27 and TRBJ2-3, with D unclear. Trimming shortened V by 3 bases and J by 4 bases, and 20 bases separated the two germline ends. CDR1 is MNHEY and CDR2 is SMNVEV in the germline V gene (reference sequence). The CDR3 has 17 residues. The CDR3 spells CASSFRTPVSVPDTQYF. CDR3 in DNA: TGTGCCAGCAGTTTCCGCACCCCAGTGTCGGTCCCAGATACGCAGTATTTT.

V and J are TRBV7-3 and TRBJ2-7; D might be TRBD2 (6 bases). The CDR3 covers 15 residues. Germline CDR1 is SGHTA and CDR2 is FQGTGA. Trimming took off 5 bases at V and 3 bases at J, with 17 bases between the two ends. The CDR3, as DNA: TGTGCCAGCAGCGGTCTGGGCGGGGTTAGCTACGAGCAGTACTTC. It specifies CASSGLGGVSYEQYF. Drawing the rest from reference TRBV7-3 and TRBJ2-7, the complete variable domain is GAGVSQTPSNKVTEKGKYVELRCDPISGHTALYWYRQSLGQGPEFLIYFQGTGAADDSGLPNDRFFAVRPEGSVSTLKIQRTERGDSAVYLCASSGLGGVSYEQYFGPGTRLTVT.

The CDR3 coding sequence is TGTGCCAGCAGCTTGACCCAGACCTACGAGCAGTACTTC. Its protein is CASSLTQTYEQYF. J is TRBJ2-7 and V is TRBV7-8, with D unclear. The CDR3 is made up of 13 amino acids. The germline V gene encodes CDR1 SGHVS and CDR2 FQNEAQ. Trimming stripped 3 bases from V and 2 bases from J, with 8 bases between.

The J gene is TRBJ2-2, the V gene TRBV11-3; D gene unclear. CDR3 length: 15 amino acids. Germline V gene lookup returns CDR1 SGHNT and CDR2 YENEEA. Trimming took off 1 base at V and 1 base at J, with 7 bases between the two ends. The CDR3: CASSLGDKNTGELFF. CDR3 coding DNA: TGTGCCAGCAGCTTAGGAGATAAGAACACCGGGGAGCTGTTTTTT.

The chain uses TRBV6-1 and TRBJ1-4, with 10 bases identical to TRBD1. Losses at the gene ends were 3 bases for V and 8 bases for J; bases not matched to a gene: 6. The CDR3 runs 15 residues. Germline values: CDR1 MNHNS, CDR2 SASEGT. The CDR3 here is CASSDRTGGQEKLFF. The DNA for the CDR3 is TGTGCCAGCAGTGACCGGACAGGGGGACAGGAAAAACTGTTTTTT.

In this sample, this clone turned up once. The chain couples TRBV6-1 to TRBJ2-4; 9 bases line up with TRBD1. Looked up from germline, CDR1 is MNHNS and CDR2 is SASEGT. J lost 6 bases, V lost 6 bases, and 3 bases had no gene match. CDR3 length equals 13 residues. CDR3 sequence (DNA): TGTGCCAGCAGACAGGGGGCTGGAAACATTCAGTACTTC. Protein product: CASRQGAGNIQYF.

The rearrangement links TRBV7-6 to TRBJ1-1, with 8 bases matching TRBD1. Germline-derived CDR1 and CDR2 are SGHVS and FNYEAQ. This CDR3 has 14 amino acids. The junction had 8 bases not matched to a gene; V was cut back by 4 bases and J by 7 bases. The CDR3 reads CASSSRTGLGEAFF. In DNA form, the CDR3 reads TGTGCCAGCAGCTCAAGGACAGGGTTAGGTGAAGCTTTCTTT.

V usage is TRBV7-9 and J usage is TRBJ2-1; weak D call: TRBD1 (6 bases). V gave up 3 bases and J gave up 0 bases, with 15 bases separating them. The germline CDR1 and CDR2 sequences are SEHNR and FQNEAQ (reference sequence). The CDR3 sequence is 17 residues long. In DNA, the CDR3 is TGTGCCAGCAGCTTCCAGGGGACCTCGAGCTCCTACAATGAGCAGTTCTTC. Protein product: CASSFQGTSSSYNEQFF. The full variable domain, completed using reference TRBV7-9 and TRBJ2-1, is DTGVSQNPRHKITKRGQNVTFRCDPISEHNRLYWYRQTLGQGPEFLTYFQNEAQLEKSRLLSDRFSAERPKGSFSTLEIQRTEQGDSAMYLCASSFQGTSSSYNEQFFGPGTRLTVL.

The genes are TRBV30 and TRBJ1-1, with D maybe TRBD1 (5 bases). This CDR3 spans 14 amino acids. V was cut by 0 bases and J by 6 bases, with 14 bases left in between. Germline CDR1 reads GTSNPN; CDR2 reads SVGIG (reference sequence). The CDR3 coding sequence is TGTGCCTGGAGTGTACAGCCAGGGAAGGCTGAAGCTTTCTTT. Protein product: CAWSVQPGKAEAFF.

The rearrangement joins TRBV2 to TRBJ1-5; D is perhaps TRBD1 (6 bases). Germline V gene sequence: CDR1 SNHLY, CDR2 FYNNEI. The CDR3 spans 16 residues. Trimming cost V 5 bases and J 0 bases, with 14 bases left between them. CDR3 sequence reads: CASSSGQTDSNQPQHF. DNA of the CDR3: TGTGCCAGCAGTTCAGGACAGACTGATAGCAATCAGCCCCAGCATTTT.

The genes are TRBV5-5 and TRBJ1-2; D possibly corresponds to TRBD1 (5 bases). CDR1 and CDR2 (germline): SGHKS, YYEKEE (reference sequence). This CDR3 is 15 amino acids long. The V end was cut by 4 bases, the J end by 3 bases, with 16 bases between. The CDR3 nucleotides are TGTGCCAGCAGCCCCGCACGGGGCGCAGACTATGGCTACACCTTC. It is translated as CASSPARGADYGYTF.

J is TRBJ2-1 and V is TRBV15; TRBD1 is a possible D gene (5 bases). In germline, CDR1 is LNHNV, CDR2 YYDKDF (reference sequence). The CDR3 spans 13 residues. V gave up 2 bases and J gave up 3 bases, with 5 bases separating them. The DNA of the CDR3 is TGTGCCACCAGCAGACAGGGCTACAATGAGCAGTTCTTC. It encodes CATSRQGYNEQFF.

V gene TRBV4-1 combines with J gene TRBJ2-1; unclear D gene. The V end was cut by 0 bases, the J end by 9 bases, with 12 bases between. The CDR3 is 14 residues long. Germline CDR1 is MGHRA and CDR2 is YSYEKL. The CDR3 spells CASSQEMRFSEQFF. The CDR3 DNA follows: TGCGCCAGCAGCCAAGAAATGAGGTTCAGTGAGCAGTTCTTC.

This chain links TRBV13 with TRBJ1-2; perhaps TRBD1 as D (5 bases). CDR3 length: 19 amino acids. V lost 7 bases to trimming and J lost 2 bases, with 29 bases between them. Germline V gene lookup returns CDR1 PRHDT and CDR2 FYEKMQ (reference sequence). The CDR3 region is CASTPPICPCMDKNYGYTF. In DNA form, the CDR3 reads TGTGCCAGCACCCCCCCCATTTGTCCTTGTATGGACAAGAACTATGGCTACACCTTC.

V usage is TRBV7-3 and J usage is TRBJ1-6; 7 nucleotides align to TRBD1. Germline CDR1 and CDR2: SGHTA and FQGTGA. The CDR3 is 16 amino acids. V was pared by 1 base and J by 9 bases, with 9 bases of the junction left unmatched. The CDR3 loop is CASSLRPQGVGSPLHF. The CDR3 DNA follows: TGTGCCAGCAGCTTAAGGCCTCAGGGGGTAGGTTCACCCCTCCACTTT.

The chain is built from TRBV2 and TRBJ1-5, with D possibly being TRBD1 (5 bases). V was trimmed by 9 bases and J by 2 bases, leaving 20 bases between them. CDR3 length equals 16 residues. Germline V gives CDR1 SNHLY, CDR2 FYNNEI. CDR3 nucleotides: TGTGCCAGAACCCTAAGGGACGTGAAAGGCAATCAGCCCCAGCATTTT. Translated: CARTLRDVKGNQPQHF.

CDR3 DNA sequence: TGTGCCAGAAGGGAACAGGGGGCGTTCACCGGGGAGCTGTTTTTT. Residues: CARREQGAFTGELFF. The V call is TRBV5-3, the J call TRBJ2-2; TRBD1 agrees at 9 bases. TRBV5-3 is labeled an ORF, and its function is uncertain. The CDR3 is made up of 15 amino acids. Trimming took 5 bases from V and 4 from J; bases not matched to a gene: 6.

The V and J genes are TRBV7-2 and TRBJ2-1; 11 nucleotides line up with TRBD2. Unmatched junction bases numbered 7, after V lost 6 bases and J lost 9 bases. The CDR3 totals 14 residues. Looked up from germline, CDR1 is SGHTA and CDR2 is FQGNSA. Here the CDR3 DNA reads TGTGCCAGCAGTACTAGCGGGAGCCGCATTGAGCAGTTCTTC. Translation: CASSTSGSRIEQFF.

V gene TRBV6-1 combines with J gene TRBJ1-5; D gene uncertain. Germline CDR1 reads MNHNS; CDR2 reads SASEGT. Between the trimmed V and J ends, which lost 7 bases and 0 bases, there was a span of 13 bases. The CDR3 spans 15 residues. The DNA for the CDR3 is TGTGCCAGCAAATCCCGCACAGATAGCAATCAGCCCCAGCATTTT. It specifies CASKSRTDSNQPQHF.

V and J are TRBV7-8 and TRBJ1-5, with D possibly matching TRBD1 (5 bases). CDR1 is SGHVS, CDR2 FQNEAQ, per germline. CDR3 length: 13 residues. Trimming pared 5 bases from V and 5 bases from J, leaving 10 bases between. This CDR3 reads CASSPDSDQPQHF. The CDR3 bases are TGTGCCAGCAGCCCCGACAGCGATCAGCCCCAGCATTTT.

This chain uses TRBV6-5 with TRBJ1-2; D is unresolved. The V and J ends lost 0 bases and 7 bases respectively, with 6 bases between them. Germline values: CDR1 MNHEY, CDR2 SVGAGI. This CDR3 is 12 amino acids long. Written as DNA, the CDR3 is TGTGCCAGCAGTTACTCTAACGCTGGCTACACCTTC. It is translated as CASSYSNAGYTF.

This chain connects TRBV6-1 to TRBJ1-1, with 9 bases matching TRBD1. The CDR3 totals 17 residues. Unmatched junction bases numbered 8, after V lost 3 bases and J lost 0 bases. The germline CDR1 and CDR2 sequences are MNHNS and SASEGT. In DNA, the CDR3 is TGTGCCAGCAGTGACGGGACAGGGCAGGGGTTGAACACTGAAGCTTTCTTT. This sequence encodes CASSDGTGQGLNTEAFF.